Detailed here is one T cell receptor (beta chain). Original processing methods: Cell counts per sample came from amplifying reference gene primers. Generated by immunoSEQ multiplex PCR, the TCRdb table keeps only in-frame clones and is missing some. The V and J calls and clone size come from that table; D and trimming were worked out from the DNA. The sample includes over 120,000 clones, more than 65% of them seen just once. This specimen comes from a study of blood T cell repertoires in COVID-19. Study in general: From the United States, Italy and Spain came samples of acute and convalescent COVID-19.

The TCR originated in a woman aged 60-75 years with acute or convalescent COVID-19. The material sequenced was peripheral blood.

CDR3 amino acids: CSVKHGEDQPQHF. The CDR3, as DNA: TGCAGCGTTAAGCATGGGGAGGATCAGCCCCAGCATTTT. The V and J genes are TRBV29-1 and TRBJ1-5; D not resolved. Germline V lookup: CDR1 SQVTM, CDR2 ANQGSEA. V was cut by 5 bases and J by 5 bases, with 13 bases left in between. The CDR3 is 13 amino acids. The whole variable domain, remainder taken from reference TRBV29-1 and TRBJ1-5, is SAVISQKPSRDICQRGTSLTIQCQVDSQVTMMFWYRQQPGQSLTLIATANQGSEATYESGFVIDKFPISRPNLTFSTLTVSNMSPEDSSIYLCSVKHGEDQPQHFGDGTRLSIL.